The rows below give T cell receptor beta chains drawn from one sample of a study of cytomegalovirus exposure and HLA in healthy donors. Data came from immunoSEQ multiplex PCR; TCRdb stores just in-frame clones and leaves some out. Of approximately 270,000 clones listed, 70% to 90% are singletons. The specimen was PBMCs. These receptors were taken from a woman aged 18-29 years in good health and CMV-seronegative. Both conserved end residues are part of each CDR3. D genes are given only for firm matches. Clone sizes are given selectively: once, few, many, or a class where the clone is expanded.

D gene	V gene	clone size	J gene	CDR3 protein	CDR3 DNA
NA	TRBV19	NA	TRBJ1-5	CASSPSGVGKQPQHF	TGTGCCAGTAGTCCTTCTGGGGTCGGGAAACAGCCCCAGCATTTT
NA	TRBV4-1	NA	TRBJ1-1	CASSLTTANTEAFF	TGCGCCAGCAGCCTTACGACAGCCAACACTGAAGCTTTCTTT
NA	TRBV6-6	NA	TRBJ2-7	CASSIGVSYEQYF	TGTGCCAGCAGTATCGGGGTCTCCTACGAGCAGTACTTC
NA	TRBV11-2	NA	TRBJ2-7	CASSLGWVAGRFYEQYF	TGTGCCAGCAGCTTAGGGTGGGTCGCGGGACGATTCTACGAGCAGTACTTC
NA	TRBV18	once	TRBJ1-2	CASSTDTNYGYTF	TGTGCCAGCTCGACAGACACTAACTATGGCTACACCTTC
NA	TRBV19	NA	TRBJ2-5	CASSYQGLAQETQYF	TGTGCCAGTAGTTATCAGGGTTTGGCACAAGAGACCCAGTACTTC
TRBD1	TRBV30	once	TRBJ2-3	CAWATGEDTQYF	TGTGCCTGGGCTACAGGGGAAGATACGCAGTATTTT
TRBD1	TRBV10-2	NA	TRBJ1-2	CASNAAGGYGYTF	TGCGCCAGCAATGCGGCAGGGGGTTATGGCTACACCTTC
TRBD1	TRBV7-2	NA	TRBJ1-2	CASSSTGGGYGYTF	TGTGCCAGCAGCTCGACAGGGGGCGGATATGGCTACACCTTC
NA	TRBV2	NA	TRBJ1-2	CASSELTGGPDYGYTF	TGTGCCAGCAGTGAACTAACAGGCGGCCCTGACTATGGCTACACCTTC
TRBD1	TRBV29-1	NA	TRBJ2-5	CSVLPGQGPVTQYF	TGCAGCGTACTACCGGGACAGGGGCCGGTTACCCAGTACTTC
NA	TRBV4-3	NA	TRBJ1-1	CASSQDRAAKNTEAFF	TGCGCCAGCAGCCAAGATCGAGCCGCCAAGAACACTGAAGCTTTCTTT
TRBD1	TRBV29-1	NA	TRBJ2-2	CSVEQGATGELFF	TGCAGCGTTGAACAGGGGGCGACCGGGGAGCTGTTTTTT
TRBD1	TRBV28	NA	TRBJ1-2	CASSPRQGTGYGYTF	TGTGCCAGCAGTCCAAGACAGGGAACCGGCTATGGCTACACCTTC
NA	TRBV2	NA	TRBJ1-1	CASSVREDTEAFF	TGTGCCAGCAGTGTTCGAGAGGACACTGAAGCTTTCTTT
NA	TRBV19	NA	TRBJ2-2	CASSIRGSNTGELFF	TGTGCCAGTAGTATTCGGGGTTCGAACACCGGGGAGCTGTTTTTT
NA	TRBV27	NA	TRBJ2-5	CASSPSSGTQYF	TGTGCCAGCAGTCCATCCTCAGGGACCCAGTACTTC
NA	TRBV6-1	few	TRBJ1-5	CASSIEDTYQPQHF	TGTGCCAGCAGTATCGAGGACACTTATCAGCCCCAGCATTTT
TRBD2	TRBV6-5	NA	TRBJ2-2	CASSYREGPAGELFF	TGTGCCAGCAGTTACCGGGAGGGCCCCGCCGGGGAGCTGTTTTTT
TRBD2	TRBV7-9	NA	TRBJ2-3	CASSRMTSGGASTQYF	TGTGCCAGCAGCCGTATGACTAGCGGGGGGGCCAGTACGCAGTATTTT
NA	TRBV12-5	NA	TRBJ2-1	CASGLGESSYNEQFF	TGTGCTAGTGGTTTGGGGGAGTCCTCCTACAATGAGCAGTTCTTC
TRBD2	TRBV7-3	few	TRBJ2-7	CASSKTSGGEQYF	TGTGCCAGCAGCAAGACTAGCGGGGGCGAGCAGTACTTC
NA	TRBV5-1	NA	TRBJ2-5	CASSSEGETQYF	TGCGCCAGCAGCTCGGAGGGCGAGACCCAGTACTTC
NA	TRBV6-1	NA	TRBJ2-7	CASMNPTPNPYEQYF	TGTGCCAGCATGAATCCGACACCTAACCCCTACGAGCAGTACTTC
TRBD2	TRBV5-1	few	TRBJ2-5	CASSGPSGLAQQTQYF	TGCGCCAGCAGCGGCCCTTCGGGACTAGCGCAGCAGACCCAGTACTTC
TRBD1	TRBV6-5	NA	TRBJ1-2	CASSSRQGYGYTF	TGTGCCAGCAGTTCGCGACAGGGCTATGGCTACACCTTC
NA	TRBV29-1	NA	TRBJ1-2	CSDQYGGGYGYTF	TGCAGCGATCAATACGGGGGGGGCTATGGCTACACCTTC
NA	TRBV25-1	NA	TRBJ1-5	CASRGGGTAYQPQHF	TGTGCCAGCAGGGGGGGAGGGACGGCCTATCAGCCCCAGCATTTT
NA	TRBV5-1	NA	TRBJ2-1	CASSPTGTPVLSYNEQFF	TGCGCCAGCAGCCCTACCGGGACACCCGTTCTTTCCTACAATGAGCAGTTCTTC
NA	TRBV9	NA	TRBJ2-7	CASSVDARQETSYEQYF	TGTGCCAGCAGCGTAGATGCCCGACAGGAGACCTCCTACGAGCAGTACTTC
TRBD1	TRBV9	once	TRBJ2-1	CASSAPRGTANHEQFF	TGTGCCAGCAGCGCCCCAAGGGGGACAGCCAACCATGAGCAGTTCTTC
NA	TRBV5-8	NA	TRBJ1-1	CASSSQGFGTLNTEAFF	TGTGCCAGCAGCTCTCAGGGTTTTGGGACATTGAACACTGAAGCTTTCTTT
NA	TRBV4-3	once	TRBJ1-4	CASSQDLMVTPNEKLFF	TGCGCCAGCAGCCAAGATCTCATGGTGACTCCTAATGAAAAACTGTTTTTT
TRBD2	TRBV4-1	NA	TRBJ2-5	CASSHLLAAQETQYF	TGCGCCAGCAGCCACCTTCTAGCGGCCCAAGAGACCCAGTACTTC
NA	TRBV4-1	NA	TRBJ1-1	CASSLTGTEAFF	TGCGCCAGCAGCCTGACAGGTACTGAAGCTTTCTTT
NA	TRBV5-1	NA	TRBJ2-4	CASSLLYDSGVGGWENIQYF	TGCGCCAGCAGCTTGCTATATGACTCCGGAGTCGGAGGGTGGGAAAACATTCAGTACTTC
TRBD2	TRBV7-9	NA	TRBJ2-1	CASSPRSSGRFDEQFF	TGTGCCAGCAGCCCCAGGTCCAGCGGGAGGTTTGATGAGCAGTTCTTC